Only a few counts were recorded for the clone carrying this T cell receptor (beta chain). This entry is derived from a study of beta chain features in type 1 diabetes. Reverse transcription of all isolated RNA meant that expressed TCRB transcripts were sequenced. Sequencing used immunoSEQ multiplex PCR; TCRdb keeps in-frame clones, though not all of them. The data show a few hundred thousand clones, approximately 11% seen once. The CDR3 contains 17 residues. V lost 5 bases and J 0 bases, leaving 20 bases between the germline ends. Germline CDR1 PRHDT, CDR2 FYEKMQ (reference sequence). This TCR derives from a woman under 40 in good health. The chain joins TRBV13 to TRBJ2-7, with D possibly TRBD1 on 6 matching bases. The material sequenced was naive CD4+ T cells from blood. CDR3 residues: CASSILQGRATSYEQYF. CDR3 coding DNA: TGTGCCAGCAGCATCCTACAGGGTCGAGCGACCTCCTACGAGCAGTACTTC.